Listed below are T cell receptor beta chains from one sample, sequenced in a study of cytomegalovirus exposure and HLA in healthy donors. Clones were sequenced by immunoSEQ multiplex PCR, and TCRdb holds only the in-frame ones, with some missing. Its table lists tens of thousands of clones. Material: PBMCs. The receptors stem from a man aged 45-60 years in good health and CMV-seropositive. The CDR3 runs from the conserved cysteine through the conserved F or W. A D gene is named only where the DNA matches it firmly.

TRBV7-6	TRBD1	TRBJ2-5	CASSRGQGGIQETQYF	TGTGCCAGCAGCCGCGGACAGGGTGGTATCCAAGAGACCCAGTACTTC
TRBV19	.	TRBJ1-4	CASTLAGRPLEKLFF	TGTGCCAGTACCTTGGCGGGGAGGCCCCTTGAAAAACTGTTTTTT
TRBV6-6	.	TRBJ1-3	CASSYSTGGNTIYF	TGTGCCAGCAGTTACTCTACAGGGGGAAACACCATATATTTT
TRBV11-3	TRBD1	TRBJ1-1	CASSLLTGANPEAFF	TGTGCCAGCAGTTTACTAACAGGGGCGAACCCTGAAGCTTTCTTT
TRBV30	.	TRBJ1-3	CAWSVRNTIYF	TGTGCCTGGAGTGTACGGAACACCATATATTTT
TRBV11-2	.	TRBJ1-5	CASSLGGGQPQHF	TGTGCCAGCAGCTTAGGGGGGGGTCAGCCCCAGCATTTT
TRBV19	.	TRBJ1-5	CASKGGGGNQPQHF	TGTGCCAGTAAGGGAGGAGGCGGGAATCAGCCCCAGCATTTT
TRBV11-2	.	TRBJ1-1	CASSSSNEAFF	TGTGCCAGCAGCTCGAGCAATGAAGCTTTCTTT
TRBV9	TRBD2	TRBJ2-1	CASSPTYRLANEQFF	TGTGCCAGCAGCCCGACGTATCGACTAGCGAATGAGCAGTTCTTC
TRBV18	.	TRBJ2-1	CASSAPQGNEQFF	TGTGCCAGCTCAGCCCCACAGGGCAATGAGCAGTTCTTC
TRBV6-5	TRBD2	TRBJ2-3	CASSLGTSGDTQYF	TGTGCCAGCAGTCTTGGGACTAGTGGGGATACGCAGTATTTT
TRBV4-3	.	TRBJ1-2	CASSRIQGRGYTF	TGCGCCAGCAGCCGAATTCAGGGGAGAGGCTACACCTTC
TRBV29-1	.	TRBJ2-1	CSVDVLADYNEQFF	TGCAGCGTTGATGTTCTAGCAGATTACAATGAGCAGTTCTTC
TRBV30	TRBD2	TRBJ2-1	CAWSHGLANNEQFF	TGTGCCTGGAGTCACGGACTAGCGAACAATGAGCAGTTCTTC
TRBV19	.	TRBJ1-4	CASTSELGEKLFF	.